This entry describes one T cell receptor beta chain. Profiled with immunoSEQ multiplex PCR; TCRdb holds only in-frame clones, not every one. The table has about 80,000 clones, 88% seen once. The data were obtained in a study of blood T cell repertoires in COVID-19. This receptor was identified in an elderly woman with acute or convalescent COVID-19. The specimen was peripheral blood.

The chain's CDR3 is CAISESGAAYGYTF. The CDR3 coding sequence is TGTGCCATCAGTGAGTCGGGCGCAGCTTATGGCTACACCTTC. This chain links TRBV10-3 with TRBJ1-2; D unclear. The CDR3 has 14 residues. With 0 bases removed from V and 5 bases from J, the gap between germline ends came to 10 bases. Germline values: CDR1 ENHRY, CDR2 SYGVKD.